Described below is a single T cell receptor beta chain sequence and its context. These data belong to a study of T cell responses to AZD1222 COVID-19 vaccine. On the study more broadly: Second-dose groups at about 4 or about 12 weeks were pooled.

Repertoires were generated with immunoSEQ multiplex PCR, while TCRdb's copy carries only in-frame clones and drops some. The sample shows 110,000 to 150,000 clones, about 91% of them seen only once. Deletions cut 4 bases from V and 6 bases from J, with 14 bases between. The CDR3 is made up of 14 amino acids. In germline, CDR1 is MGHRA, CDR2 YSYEKL. The starting material was peripheral blood, obtained on day 0 of AZD1222 vaccination. The clonotype originates from an adult in good health. This chain joins TRBV4-1 and TRBJ2-3; D is undetermined. CDR3 bases: TGCGCCAGCAGCCCCCGTCGGGTACGGGATACGCAGTATTTT. It specifies CASSPRRVRDTQYF.